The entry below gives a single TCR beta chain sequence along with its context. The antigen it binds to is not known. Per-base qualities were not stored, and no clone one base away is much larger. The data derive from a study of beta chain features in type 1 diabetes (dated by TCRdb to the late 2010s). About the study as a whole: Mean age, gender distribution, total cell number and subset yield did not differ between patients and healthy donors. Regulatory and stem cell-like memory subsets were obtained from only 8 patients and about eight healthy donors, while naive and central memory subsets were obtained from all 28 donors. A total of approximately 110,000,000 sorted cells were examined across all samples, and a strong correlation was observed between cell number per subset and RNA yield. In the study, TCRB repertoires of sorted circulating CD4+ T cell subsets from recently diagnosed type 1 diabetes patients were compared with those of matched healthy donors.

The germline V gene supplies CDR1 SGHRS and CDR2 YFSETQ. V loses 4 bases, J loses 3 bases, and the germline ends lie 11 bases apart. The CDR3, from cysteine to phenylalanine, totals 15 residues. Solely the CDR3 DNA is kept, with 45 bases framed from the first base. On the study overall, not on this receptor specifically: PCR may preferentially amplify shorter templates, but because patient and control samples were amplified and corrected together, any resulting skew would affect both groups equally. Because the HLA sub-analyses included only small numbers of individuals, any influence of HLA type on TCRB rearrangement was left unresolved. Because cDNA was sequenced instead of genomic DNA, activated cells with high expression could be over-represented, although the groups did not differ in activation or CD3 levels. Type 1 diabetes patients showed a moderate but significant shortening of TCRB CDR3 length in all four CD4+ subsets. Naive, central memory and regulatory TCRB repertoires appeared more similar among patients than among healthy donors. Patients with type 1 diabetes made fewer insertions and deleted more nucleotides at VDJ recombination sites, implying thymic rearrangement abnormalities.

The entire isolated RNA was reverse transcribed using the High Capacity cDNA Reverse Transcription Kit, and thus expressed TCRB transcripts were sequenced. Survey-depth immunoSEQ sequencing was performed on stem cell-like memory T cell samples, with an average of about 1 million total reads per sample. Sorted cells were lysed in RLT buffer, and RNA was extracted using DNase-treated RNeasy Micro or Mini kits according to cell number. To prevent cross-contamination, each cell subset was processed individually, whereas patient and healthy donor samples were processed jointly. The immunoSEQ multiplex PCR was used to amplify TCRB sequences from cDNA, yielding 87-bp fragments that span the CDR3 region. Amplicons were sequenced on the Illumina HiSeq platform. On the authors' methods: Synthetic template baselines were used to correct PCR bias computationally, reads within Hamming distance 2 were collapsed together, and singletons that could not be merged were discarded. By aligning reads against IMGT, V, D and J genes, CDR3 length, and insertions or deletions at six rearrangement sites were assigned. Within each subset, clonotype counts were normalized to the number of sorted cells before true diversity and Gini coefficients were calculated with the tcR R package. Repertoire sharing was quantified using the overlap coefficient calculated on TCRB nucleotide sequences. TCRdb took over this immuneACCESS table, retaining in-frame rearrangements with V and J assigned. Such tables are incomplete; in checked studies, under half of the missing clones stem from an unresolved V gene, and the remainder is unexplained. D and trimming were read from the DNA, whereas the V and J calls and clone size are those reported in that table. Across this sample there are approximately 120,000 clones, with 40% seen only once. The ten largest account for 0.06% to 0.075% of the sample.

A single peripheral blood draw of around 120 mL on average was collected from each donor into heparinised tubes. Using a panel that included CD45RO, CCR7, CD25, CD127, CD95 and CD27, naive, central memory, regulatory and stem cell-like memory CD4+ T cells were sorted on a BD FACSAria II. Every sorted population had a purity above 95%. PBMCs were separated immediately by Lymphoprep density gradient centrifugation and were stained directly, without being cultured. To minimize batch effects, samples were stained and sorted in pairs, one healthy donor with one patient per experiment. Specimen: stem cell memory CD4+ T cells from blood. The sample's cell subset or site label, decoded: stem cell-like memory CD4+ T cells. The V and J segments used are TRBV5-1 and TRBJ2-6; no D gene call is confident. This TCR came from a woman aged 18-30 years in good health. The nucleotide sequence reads TGCGCCAGCAGCCTCTCGGGTGGTGGGGCCAACGTCCTGACTTTC. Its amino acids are CASSLSGGGANVLTF.